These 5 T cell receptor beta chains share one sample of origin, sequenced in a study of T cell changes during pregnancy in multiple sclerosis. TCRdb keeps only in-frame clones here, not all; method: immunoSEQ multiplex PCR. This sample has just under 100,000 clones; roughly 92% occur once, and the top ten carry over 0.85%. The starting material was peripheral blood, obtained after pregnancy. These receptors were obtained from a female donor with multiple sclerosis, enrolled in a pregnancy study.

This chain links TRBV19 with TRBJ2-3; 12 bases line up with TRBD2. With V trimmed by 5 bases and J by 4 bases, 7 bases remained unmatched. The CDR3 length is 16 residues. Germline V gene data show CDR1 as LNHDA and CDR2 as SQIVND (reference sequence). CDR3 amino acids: CASSPWTSGISDTQYF. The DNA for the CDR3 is TGTGCCAGTAGTCCCTGGACTAGCGGGATTTCAGATACGCAGTATTTT.

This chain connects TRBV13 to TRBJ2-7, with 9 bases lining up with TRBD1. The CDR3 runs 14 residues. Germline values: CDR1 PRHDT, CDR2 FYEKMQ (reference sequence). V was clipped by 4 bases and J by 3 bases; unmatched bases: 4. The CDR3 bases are TGTGCCAGCAGCTCGGGGACAGGGAGCTACGAGCAGTACTTC. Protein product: CASSSGTGSYEQYF.

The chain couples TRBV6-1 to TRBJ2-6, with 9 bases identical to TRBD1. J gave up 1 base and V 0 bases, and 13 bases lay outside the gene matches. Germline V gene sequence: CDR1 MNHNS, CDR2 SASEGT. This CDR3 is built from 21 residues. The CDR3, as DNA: TGTGCCAGCAGTGAAGCGCGGGGGACAGGGCTTATGAGATCTGGGGCCAACGTCCTGACTTTC. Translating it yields CASSEARGTGLMRSGANVLTF.

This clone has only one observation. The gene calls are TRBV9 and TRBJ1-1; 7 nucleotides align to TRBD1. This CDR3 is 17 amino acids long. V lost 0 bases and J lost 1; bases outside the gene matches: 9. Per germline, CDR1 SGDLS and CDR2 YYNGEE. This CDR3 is CASSVVQGGRKNTEAFF. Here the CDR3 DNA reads TGTGCCAGCAGCGTAGTTCAGGGGGGCCGGAAGAACACTGAAGCTTTCTTT.

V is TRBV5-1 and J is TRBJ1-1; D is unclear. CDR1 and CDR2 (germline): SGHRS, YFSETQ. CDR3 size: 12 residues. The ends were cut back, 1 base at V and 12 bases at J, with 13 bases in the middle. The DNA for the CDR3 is TGCGCCAGCAGCTTGACTCTTGATAAGACTTTCTTT. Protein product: CASSLTLDKTFF.